This T cell receptor (beta chain) is drawn from a study of CD8 T cells in ankylosing spondylitis. Study observations and caveats: Apparently characteristic of ankylosing spondylitis blood was a TCR beta motif (eight highly homologous variants). Earlier studies detected some motif variants in reactive arthritis synovial fluid and blood. Clones linked to disease were reported to show significant enrichment in matched ankylosing spondylitis synovial fluid. In peripheral blood, disease-linked CD8+ clones occurred at relatively low frequencies.

With molecular barcodes, quantitative 5'-RACE was used to make the TCR beta libraries. Each CDR3 protein gets one entry after TCRdb re-called the 5' RACE reads with MiXCR. The sample records more than 400,000 distinct CDR3 sequences, about 5.2% being singletons. CDR1 is ENHRY and CDR2 is SYGVKD in the germline V gene. There are 16 residues in the CDR3. Trimming at V came to 3 bases and at J to 4 bases, leaving 8 bases not matched to a gene. In its sample, this clonotype was seen many times. Its specificity is not known. The TCR was taken from a male donor with ankylosing spondylitis. This chain uses TRBV10-3 with TRBJ1-1; 10 bases match TRBD1. Sequencing was done on a sample of blood, either unsorted or a sorted T cell fraction (not recorded which). The CDR3 coding sequence is TGTGCCATCAGTGATTATGACAGGGGGCGCGGCACTGAAGCTTTCTTT. It codes for CAISDYDRGRGTEAFF.